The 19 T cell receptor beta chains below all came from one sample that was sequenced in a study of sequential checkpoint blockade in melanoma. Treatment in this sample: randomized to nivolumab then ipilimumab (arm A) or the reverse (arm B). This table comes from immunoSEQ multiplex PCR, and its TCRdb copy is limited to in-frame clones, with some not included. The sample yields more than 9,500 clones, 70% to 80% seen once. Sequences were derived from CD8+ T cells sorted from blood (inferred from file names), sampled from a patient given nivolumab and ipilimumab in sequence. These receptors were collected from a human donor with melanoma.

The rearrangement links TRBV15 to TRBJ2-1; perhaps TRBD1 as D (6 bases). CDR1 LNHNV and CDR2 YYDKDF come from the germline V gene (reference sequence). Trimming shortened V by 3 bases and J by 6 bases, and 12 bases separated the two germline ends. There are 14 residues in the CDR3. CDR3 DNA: TGTGCCACCAGCAGGGCAGGGGTAGGCAATGAGCAGTTCTTC. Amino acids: CATSRAGVGNEQFF.

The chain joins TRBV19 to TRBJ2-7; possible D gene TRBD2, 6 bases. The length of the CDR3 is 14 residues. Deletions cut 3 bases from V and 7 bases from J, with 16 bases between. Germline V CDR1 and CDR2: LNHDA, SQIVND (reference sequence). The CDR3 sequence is CASSISLRGREQYF. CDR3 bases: TGTGCCAGTAGTATCAGTTTGCGGGGTCGAGAGCAGTACTTC.

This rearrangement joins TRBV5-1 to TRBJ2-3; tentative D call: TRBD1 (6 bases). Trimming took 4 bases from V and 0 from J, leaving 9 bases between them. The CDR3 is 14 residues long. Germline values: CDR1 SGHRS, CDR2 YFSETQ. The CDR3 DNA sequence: TGCGCCAGCAGCACTGGACAGAGCACAGATACGCAGTATTTT. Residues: CASSTGQSTDTQYF.

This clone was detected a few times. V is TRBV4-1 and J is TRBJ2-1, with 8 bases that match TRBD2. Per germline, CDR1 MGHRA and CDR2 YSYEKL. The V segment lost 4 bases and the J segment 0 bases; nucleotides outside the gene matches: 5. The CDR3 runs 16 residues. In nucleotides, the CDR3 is TGCGCCAGCAGCCGATATAGCGGGGCCTCCTACAATGAGCAGTTCTTC. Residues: CASSRYSGASYNEQFF.

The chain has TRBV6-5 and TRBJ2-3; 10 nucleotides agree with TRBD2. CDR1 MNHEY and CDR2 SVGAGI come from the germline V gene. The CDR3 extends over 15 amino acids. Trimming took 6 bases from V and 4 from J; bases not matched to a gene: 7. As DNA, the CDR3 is TGTGCCAGCAGGCATCTAGCGGGAGTTGCAGATACGCAGTATTTT. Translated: CASRHLAGVADTQYF.

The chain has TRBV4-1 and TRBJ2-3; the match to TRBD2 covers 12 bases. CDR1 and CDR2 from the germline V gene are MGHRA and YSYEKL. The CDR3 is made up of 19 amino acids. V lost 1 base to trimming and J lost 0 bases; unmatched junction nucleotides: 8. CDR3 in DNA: TGCGCCAGCAGCCAAGTCCCGGGACTAGCGGGCTCTAGCACAGATACGCAGTATTTT. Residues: CASSQVPGLAGSSTDTQYF.

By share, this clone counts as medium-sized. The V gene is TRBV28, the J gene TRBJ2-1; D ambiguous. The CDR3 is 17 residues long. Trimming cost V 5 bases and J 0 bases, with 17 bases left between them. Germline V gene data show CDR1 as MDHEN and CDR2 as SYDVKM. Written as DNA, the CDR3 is TGTGCCAGCAGTACCAACCTTGACACTTACTCCTACAATGAGCAGTTCTTC. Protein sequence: CASSTNLDTYSYNEQFF.

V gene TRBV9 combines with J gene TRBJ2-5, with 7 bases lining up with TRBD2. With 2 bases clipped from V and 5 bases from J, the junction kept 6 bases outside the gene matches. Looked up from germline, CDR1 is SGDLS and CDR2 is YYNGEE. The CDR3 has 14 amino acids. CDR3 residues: CASSVTAGIETQYF. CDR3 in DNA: TGTGCCAGCAGCGTCACAGCGGGAATTGAGACCCAGTACTTC.

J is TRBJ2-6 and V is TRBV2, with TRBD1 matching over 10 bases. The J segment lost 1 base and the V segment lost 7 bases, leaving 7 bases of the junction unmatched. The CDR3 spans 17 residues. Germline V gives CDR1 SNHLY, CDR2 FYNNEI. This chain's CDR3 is CASKTRDRGSGANVLTF. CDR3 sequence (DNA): TGTGCCAGCAAAACCCGGGACAGGGGTTCTGGGGCCAACGTCCTGACTTTC. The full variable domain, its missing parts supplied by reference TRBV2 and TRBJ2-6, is EPEVTQTPSHQVTQMGQEVILRCVPISNHLYFYWYRQILGQKVEFLVSFYNNEISEKSEIFDDQFSVERPDGSNFTLKIRSTKLEDSAMYFCASKTRDRGSGANVLTFGAGSRLTVL.

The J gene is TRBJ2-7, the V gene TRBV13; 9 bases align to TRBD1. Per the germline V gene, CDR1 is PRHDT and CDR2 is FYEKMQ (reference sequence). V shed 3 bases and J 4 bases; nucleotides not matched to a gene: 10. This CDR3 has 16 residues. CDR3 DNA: TGTGCCAGCAGCTTGGGGGGGGGACAGGGTTTTTACGAGCAGTACTTC. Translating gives CASSLGGGQGFYEQYF.

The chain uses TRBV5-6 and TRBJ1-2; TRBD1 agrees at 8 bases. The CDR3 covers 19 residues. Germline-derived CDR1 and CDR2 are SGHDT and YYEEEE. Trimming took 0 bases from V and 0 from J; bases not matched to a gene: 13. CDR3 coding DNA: TGTGCCAGCAGCTTGGAGGTCCTAGACAGGGGCCTTCCTAACTATGGCTACACCTTC. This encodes CASSLEVLDRGLPNYGYTF.

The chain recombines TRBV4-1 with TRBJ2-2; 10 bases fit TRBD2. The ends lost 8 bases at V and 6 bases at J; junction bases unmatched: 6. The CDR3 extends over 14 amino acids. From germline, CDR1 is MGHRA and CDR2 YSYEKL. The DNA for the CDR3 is TGCGCCAGCCGGCAGCGGGAGGGGGCCGGGGAGCTGTTTTTT. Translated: CASRQREGAGELFF.

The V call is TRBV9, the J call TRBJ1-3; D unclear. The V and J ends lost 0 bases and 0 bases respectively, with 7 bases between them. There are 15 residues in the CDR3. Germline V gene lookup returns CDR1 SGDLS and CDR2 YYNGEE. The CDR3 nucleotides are TGTGCCAGCAGCGTAGAGCCAGGCTCTGGAAACACCATATATTTT. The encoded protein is CASSVEPGSGNTIYF.

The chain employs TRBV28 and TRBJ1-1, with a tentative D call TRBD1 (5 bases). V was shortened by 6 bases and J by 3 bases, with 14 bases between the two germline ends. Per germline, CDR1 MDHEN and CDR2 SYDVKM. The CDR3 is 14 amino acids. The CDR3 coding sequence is TGTGCCAGCAGCTCCAGGGTATCGTACACTGAAGCTTTCTTT. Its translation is CASSSRVSYTEAFF.

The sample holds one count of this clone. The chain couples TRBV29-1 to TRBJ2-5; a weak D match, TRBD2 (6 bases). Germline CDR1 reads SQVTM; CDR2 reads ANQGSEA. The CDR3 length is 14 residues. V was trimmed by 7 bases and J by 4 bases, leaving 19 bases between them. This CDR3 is CSARRAGRLETQYF. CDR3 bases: TGCAGCGCCCGGCGGGCAGGGAGGTTAGAGACCCAGTACTTC.

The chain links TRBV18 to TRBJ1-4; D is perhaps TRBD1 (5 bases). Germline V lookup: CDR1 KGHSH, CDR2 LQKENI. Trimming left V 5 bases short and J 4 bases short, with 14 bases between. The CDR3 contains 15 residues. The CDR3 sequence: CASSNTAGNNEKLFF. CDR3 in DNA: TGTGCCAGCTCAAACACCGCAGGGAATAATGAAAAACTGTTTTTT.

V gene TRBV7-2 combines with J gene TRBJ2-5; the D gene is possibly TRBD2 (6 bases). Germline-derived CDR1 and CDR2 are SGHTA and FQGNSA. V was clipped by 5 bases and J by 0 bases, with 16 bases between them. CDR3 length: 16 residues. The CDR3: CASSLILAEYQETQYF. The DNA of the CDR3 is TGTGCCAGCAGCCTGATACTAGCCGAGTACCAAGAGACCCAGTACTTC.

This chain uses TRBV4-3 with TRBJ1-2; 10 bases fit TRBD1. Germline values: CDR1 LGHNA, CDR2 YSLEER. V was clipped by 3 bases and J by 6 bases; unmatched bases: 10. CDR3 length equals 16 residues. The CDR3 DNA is TGCGCCAGCAGCCACGGACCGGGACAGGGGTATGATGGCTACACCTTC. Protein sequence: CASSHGPGQGYDGYTF.

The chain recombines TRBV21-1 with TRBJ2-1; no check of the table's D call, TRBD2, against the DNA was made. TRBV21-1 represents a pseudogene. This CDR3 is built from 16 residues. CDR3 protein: CASSNLAGALYNEQFF. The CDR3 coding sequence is TGTGCCAGCAGCAACCTAGCCGGCGCTCTCTACAATGAGCAGTTCTTC.